Listed below are T cell receptor beta chains from one sample, sequenced in a study of cytomegalovirus exposure and HLA in healthy donors. Profiling relied on immunoSEQ multiplex PCR, and the TCRdb table lists in-frame clones only, not all of them. The table has 200,000 or so clones, approximately 80% seen once. Sequences were obtained from PBMCs. These receptors originate from a girl aged 2 to 10 in good health and CMV-seronegative. Both conserved end residues are part of each CDR3. The D gene is left open where the match is weak. Expanded clones get a size class; other rows say once, few or many, or leave the size out.

d_call: -; cdr3_length: 13; clone_size: once; v_call: TRBV10-2; j_call: TRBJ1-2; cdr3_aa: CASSDPGGNGYTF; cdr3_nt: TGCGCCAGCAGTGATCCGGGGGGCAATGGCTACACCTTC
d_call: -; cdr3_length: 15; clone_size: -; v_call: TRBV21-1; j_call: TRBJ1-5; cdr3_aa: CASSPGRGGNQPQHF; cdr3_nt: TGTGCCAGCAGCCCTGGGAGAGGAGGGAATCAGCCCCAGCATTTT
d_call: -; cdr3_length: 16; clone_size: -; v_call: TRBV7-9; j_call: TRBJ1-3; cdr3_aa: CASSSGGPRGGNTIYF; cdr3_nt: TGTGCCAGCAGCTCCGGGGGGCCAAGAGGTGGAAACACCATATATTTT
d_call: -; cdr3_length: 13; clone_size: -; v_call: TRBV5-6; j_call: TRBJ2-7; cdr3_aa: CASSLGGPYEQYF; cdr3_nt: TGTGCCAGCAGCTTGGGGGGGCCCTACGAGCAGTACTTC
d_call: -; cdr3_length: 11; clone_size: -; v_call: TRBV11-2; j_call: TRBJ2-7; cdr3_aa: CASSLVDEQYF; cdr3_nt: TGTGCCAGCAGCTTAGTAGACGAGCAGTACTTC
d_call: TRBD2; cdr3_length: 15; clone_size: -; v_call: TRBV7-2; j_call: TRBJ2-7; cdr3_aa: CASSLAGRESYEQYF; cdr3_nt: TGTGCCAGCAGCTTAGCCGGGAGGGAGTCCTACGAGCAGTACTTC
d_call: TRBD2; cdr3_length: 15; clone_size: few; v_call: TRBV5-1; j_call: TRBJ2-1; cdr3_aa: CASRTGTTNSDEQFF; cdr3_nt: TGCGCCAGCAGGACCGGGACTACTAATTCTGATGAGCAGTTCTTC
d_call: -; cdr3_length: 15; clone_size: -; v_call: TRBV18; j_call: TRBJ1-2; cdr3_aa: CASSPEQGALYGYTF; cdr3_nt: TGTGCCAGCTCACCGGAGCAGGGCGCTCTATATGGCTACACCTTC
d_call: -; cdr3_length: 15; clone_size: -; v_call: TRBV9; j_call: TRBJ1-2; cdr3_aa: CASSLGRVRNYGYTF; cdr3_nt: TGTGCCAGCAGCCTCGGGAGGGTCCGGAACTATGGCTACACCTTC
d_call: -; cdr3_length: 15; clone_size: -; v_call: TRBV15; j_call: TRBJ2-5; cdr3_aa: CATSAYPGKGETQYF; cdr3_nt: TGTGCCACCAGCGCTTATCCAGGGAAAGGAGAGACCCAGTACTTC
d_call: -; cdr3_length: 13; clone_size: -; v_call: TRBV21-1; j_call: TRBJ1-1; cdr3_aa: CASSNVADTEAFF; cdr3_nt: TGTGCCAGCAGCAACGTTGCGGACACTGAAGCTTTCTTT
d_call: -; cdr3_length: 14; clone_size: -; v_call: TRBV25-1; j_call: TRBJ2-3; cdr3_aa: CASSATELIDTQYF; cdr3_nt: TGTGCCAGCAGTGCTACTGAGTTAATAGATACGCAGTATTTT
d_call: TRBD1; cdr3_length: 12; clone_size: -; v_call: TRBV19; j_call: TRBJ2-7; cdr3_aa: CASSDRVYEQYF; cdr3_nt: TGTGCCAGCTCGGACAGGGTCTACGAGCAGTACTTC
d_call: TRBD1; cdr3_length: 14; clone_size: -; v_call: TRBV6-6; j_call: TRBJ2-7; cdr3_aa: CASSRDRLSYEQYF; cdr3_nt: TGTGCCAGCAGTCGGGACAGGCTCTCCTACGAGCAGTACTTC
d_call: -; cdr3_length: 15; clone_size: -; v_call: TRBV7-9; j_call: TRBJ1-3; cdr3_aa: CASSPRLTSGNTIYF; cdr3_nt: TGTGCCAGCAGCCCTAGACTGACCTCTGGAAACACCATATATTTT
d_call: TRBD1; cdr3_length: 13; clone_size: -; v_call: TRBV19; j_call: TRBJ1-1; cdr3_aa: CASRPDRGTEAFF; cdr3_nt: TGTGCCAGTAGACCCGACAGGGGGACTGAAGCTTTCTTT
d_call: TRBD2; cdr3_length: 14; clone_size: -; v_call: TRBV29-1; j_call: TRBJ2-2; cdr3_aa: CSASGGRGTGELFF; cdr3_nt: TGCAGCGCTAGCGGGGGCCGCGGCACCGGGGAGCTGTTTTTT
d_call: TRBD1; cdr3_length: 16; clone_size: -; v_call: TRBV6-5; j_call: TRBJ1-3; cdr3_aa: CASSSPTGRAGNTIYF; cdr3_nt: TGTGCCAGCAGTTCCCCGACAGGGCGGGCTGGAAACACCATATATTTT
d_call: -; cdr3_length: 16; clone_size: -; v_call: TRBV7-8; j_call: TRBJ2-4; cdr3_aa: CASSLGPRGAENIQYF; cdr3_nt: TGTGCCAGCAGCTTAGGTCCTCGGGGGGCGGAAAACATTCAGTACTTC
d_call: -; cdr3_length: 13; clone_size: -; v_call: TRBV5-1; j_call: TRBJ2-7; cdr3_aa: CASTAPHGNEQYF; cdr3_nt: TGCGCCAGCACCGCCCCTCACGGGAACGAGCAGTACTTC
d_call: -; cdr3_length: 14; clone_size: -; v_call: TRBV7-9; j_call: TRBJ1-1; cdr3_aa: CASSPGYVNTEAFF; cdr3_nt: TGTGCCAGCAGCCCAGGCTATGTGAACACTGAAGCTTTCTTT